This record concerns one TCR beta chain sequence. The CDR3 runs to 18 residues. CDR1 is SGHVS, CDR2 FQNEAQ, per germline. J lost 0 bases, V lost 2 bases, and 10 bases had no gene match. These data come from a study of PD-L1 blockade in urothelial cancer. Time point defined: pretreatment peripheral blood. Repertoires were generated with immunoSEQ multiplex PCR, while TCRdb's copy carries only in-frame clones and drops some. The table records about 37,000 clones, approximately 87% of them present only once. The source was PBMCs, collected around atezolizumab (anti-PD-L1) treatment. The chain employs TRBV7-8 and TRBJ2-1; 7 bases agree with TRBD2. The sequence derives from a man aged 60 to 75 with urothelial cancer. The CDR3 sequence: CASSLRLAAKSSYNEQFF. The CDR3 DNA reads as TGTGCCAGCAGCTTACGCCTAGCGGCAAAAAGCTCCTACAATGAGCAGTTCTTC.